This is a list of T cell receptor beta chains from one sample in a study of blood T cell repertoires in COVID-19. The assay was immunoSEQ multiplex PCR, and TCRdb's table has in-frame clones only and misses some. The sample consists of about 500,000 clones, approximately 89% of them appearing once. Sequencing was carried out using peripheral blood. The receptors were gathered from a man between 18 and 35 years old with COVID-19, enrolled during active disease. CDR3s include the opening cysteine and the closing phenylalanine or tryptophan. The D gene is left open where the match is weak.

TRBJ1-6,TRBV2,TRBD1,CASSEGPGQGLSPLHF
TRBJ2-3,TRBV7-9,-,CASSLLGGTDTQYF
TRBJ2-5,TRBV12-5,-,CASGLGLLETQYF
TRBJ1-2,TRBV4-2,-,CASSQDDYGYTF
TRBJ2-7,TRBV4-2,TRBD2,CASSQEARGVYEQYF
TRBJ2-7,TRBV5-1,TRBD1,CASSWGQESSYEQYF
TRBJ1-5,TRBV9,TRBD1,CASSEGQPSSPQHF
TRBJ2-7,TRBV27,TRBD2,CASSSSAGDEQYF
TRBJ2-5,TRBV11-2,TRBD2,CASSLGLAGAGGRETQYF
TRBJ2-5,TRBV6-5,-,CASSYFGGSGETQYF
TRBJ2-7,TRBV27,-,CASSPLSGYEQYF
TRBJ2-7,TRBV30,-,CAWSDFYEQYF
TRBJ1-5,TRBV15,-,CATSREPGGYQPQHF
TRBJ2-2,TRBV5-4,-,CASSLTSRQNTGELFF
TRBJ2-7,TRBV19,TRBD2,CASSSRLAGVGFYEQYF
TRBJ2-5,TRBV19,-,CASSQTEETQYF
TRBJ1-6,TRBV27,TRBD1,CASSPLGQIDNSPLHF
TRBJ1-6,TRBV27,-,CASSSGVLNSPLHF
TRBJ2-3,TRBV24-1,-,CATSDFRSNTQYF
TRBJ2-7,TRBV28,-,CASSSLVGALNEQYF
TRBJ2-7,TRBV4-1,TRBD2,CASSQVRGERGGYEQYF
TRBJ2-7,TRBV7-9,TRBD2,CASSPWGLAGGLSYEQYF
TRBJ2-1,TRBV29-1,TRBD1,CSCLRGLAYNEQFF
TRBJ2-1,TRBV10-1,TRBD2,CASSVGAGGARGQFF
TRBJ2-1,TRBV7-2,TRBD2,CASSLWTSVPYEQFF
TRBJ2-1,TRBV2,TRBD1,CASSQTGGEVKFF
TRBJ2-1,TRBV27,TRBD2,CASSPDIWGGIANEQFF
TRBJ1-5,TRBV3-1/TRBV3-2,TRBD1,CASSQGRKGGADQPQHF
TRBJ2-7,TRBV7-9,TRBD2,CASSLAGLAGVYSYEQYF
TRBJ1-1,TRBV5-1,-,CASSLDGGNTEAFF
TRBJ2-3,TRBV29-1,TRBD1,CSVEGGTGVSDTQYF
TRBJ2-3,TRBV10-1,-,CASSESAGMTDTQYF
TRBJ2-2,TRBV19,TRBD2,CASSIVASGRLNTGELFF
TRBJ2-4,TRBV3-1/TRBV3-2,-,CASSQVALAKNIQYF
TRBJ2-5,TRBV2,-,CASSFVETQYF
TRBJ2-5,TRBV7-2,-,CASSLVGGLETQYF
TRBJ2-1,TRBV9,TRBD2,CASSPLPAGGKLFF
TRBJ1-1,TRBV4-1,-,CASSQDVSVNTEAFF
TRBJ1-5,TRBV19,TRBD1,CASDREGNQPQHF
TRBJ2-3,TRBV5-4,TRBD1,CASSLDRGADTQYF
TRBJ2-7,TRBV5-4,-,CASSLKGGDEQYF
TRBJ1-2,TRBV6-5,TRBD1,CASKYRGVANYGYTF
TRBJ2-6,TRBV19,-,CASSLGPGAGANVLTF
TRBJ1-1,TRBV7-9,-,CASSHTGSNTEAFF
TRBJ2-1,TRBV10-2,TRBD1,CASSVGTGYEQFF
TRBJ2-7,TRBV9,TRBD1,CASSVRTGGVGKEAEQYF
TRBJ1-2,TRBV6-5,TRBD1,CASSYRGQGLNYGYTF
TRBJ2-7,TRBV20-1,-,CSARYRDTQYF
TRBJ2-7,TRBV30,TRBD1,CAWSAQGYEQYF
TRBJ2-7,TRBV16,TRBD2,CASSKLAGGPQGQYF
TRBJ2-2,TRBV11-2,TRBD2,CASRYSGGVNTGELFF
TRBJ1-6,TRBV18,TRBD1,CASSPDRGSPLHF
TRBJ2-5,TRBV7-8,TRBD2,CASSLALAGQETQYF
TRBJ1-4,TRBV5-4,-,CASSLDSPTNEKLFF
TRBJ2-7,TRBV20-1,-,CSAGWTGEQYF
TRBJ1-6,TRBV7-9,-,CASRQTQNSPLHF
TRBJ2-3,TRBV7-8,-,CASIATPSADTQYF
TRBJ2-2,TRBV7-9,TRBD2,CASSKGLGNTGELFF
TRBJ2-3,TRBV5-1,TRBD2,CASKKTSGLSTDTQYF